The present entry profiles one T cell receptor beta chain with its context. The antigen remains unidentified. V trimming: 3 bases; J trimming: 1 base; junction bases outside the gene matches: 12. CDR1 and CDR2 from the germline V gene are KGHSH and LQKENI. The length of the CDR3 is 18 residues. These data originate in a study of T cell responses to AZD1222 COVID-19 vaccine. The method was immunoSEQ multiplex PCR; TCRdb's version includes in-frame clones alone and lacks a portion of them. The profile shows 150,000 or so clones, about 90% of them singletons. Points from the study as a whole: Nearly half of unique spike-specific TCRs reportedly avoided B.1.351 and B.1.1.7 mutated regions.

Some second doses came at about 4 weeks and others at about 12 weeks; these were pooled. The source material was peripheral blood, sampled 28 days after the second AZD1222 dose. J is TRBJ1-3 and V is TRBV18, with TRBD1 matching over 7 bases. The receptor's source is an adult who received the AZD1222 COVID-19 vaccine. The chain's CDR3 is CASSPVIGTALSGNTIYF. The CDR3 nucleotides read TGTGCCAGCTCACCGGTAATTGGGACAGCGTTATCTGGAAACACCATATATTTT.